This T cell receptor beta chain comes out of a study of graft-versus-host responses after intestinal transplantation. Study-wide background: Recipients received multivisceral, liver-intestinal, or isolated intestinal transplants.

Only in-frame clones appear in the TCRdb table, and some are missing; sequencing was by immunoSEQ multiplex PCR. Of about 12,000 clones in the sample, 65% to 80% were seen once. This clone was seen more than once but under ten times. Per germline, CDR1 SGHNT and CDR2 YYREEE (reference sequence). The germline V and J ends were trimmed by 4 bases and 8 bases, with 15 bases remaining between them. The length of the CDR3 is 13 residues. The source was PBMCs, collected around 490 days after intestinal transplant. The rearrangement links TRBV5-4 to TRBJ1-2; D remains unclear. This TCR was recovered from a human patient who received an intestinal transplant, so some T cells may come from the graft donor. DNA of the CDR3: TGTGCCAGCAGCGATAGGAGGGTGGAGGGCTACACCTTC. It is translated as CASSDRRVEGYTF.